The entry below describes one TCR beta chain. Which antigen it targets is not known. One base away there is no much larger clone; base qualities are not given. The data derive from a study of OX40 agonist ivuxolimab in advanced cancers. Regarding the research as a whole: Ivuxolimab was an agonistic, fully human IgG2 monoclonal antibody directed against OX40 (CD134), a costimulatory receptor. The paper reports the monotherapy dose-escalation portion (N of about 50 patients) of the phase I ivuxolimab trial. Of the roughly 52 dose-escalation patients, hepatocellular carcinoma was present in about 19, melanoma in roughly 15, renal cell carcinoma in 9 and head and neck cancer in 9. Partial responses occurred in three dose-escalation patients, of whom one had hepatocellular carcinoma and two had cutaneous melanoma. In the dose-escalation cohort, 70% to 90% of patients were male, and the mean age was roughly 56 years with a range of 23 to 79. Intravenous ivuxolimab was administered to patients every 2 weeks at six dose levels: 0.01, 0.1, 0.3, 1.5, 3 and 10 mg/kg. The purpose of peripheral TCRbeta sequencing was to test whether ivuxolimab changed TCR sequence diversity and led to clonal T-cell expansion. Prior anti-PD-1, anti-PD-L1 or anti-CTLA-4 therapy was permitted, and checkpoint inhibitors had been received by roughly 42% of dose-escalation patients. Summary of the overall study and its limitations: Which antigens the clonally expanded peripheral T cells were specific for was not determined. On average, CD8+ T cells showed more expanded clones than CD4+ T cells after ivuxolimab. Low levels of normalized T-cell clonal expansion were also seen in some patients who did not respond. At doses of 0.1 to 3.0 mg/kg, clonal expansion of both CD4+ and CD8+ T cells in blood was seen between baseline and week 6. In the 0.1-3.0 mg/kg groups, partial responders had among the lowest normalized peripheral clonal expansion, particularly in CD8+ T cells.

V gives up 4 bases and J gives up 0 bases, and the segment between their germline ends measures 18 bases. The CDR3 spans 17 residues, from the cysteine through the phenylalanine. Only the CDR3 DNA stays, 51 bases, in frame from base 1. Looking up the germline V gene (reference sequence) yields CDR1 LNHDA and CDR2 SQIVND. To sequence the TCRbeta CDR3 region, genomic DNA was isolated from the sorted cells. TCRbeta CDR3 regions were sequenced using the immunoSEQ Assay. The immuneACCESS repertoire file appears here via TCRdb, limited to in-frame rearrangements. These files lack a portion of the clones; in checked studies, under half of the deficit traces to unresolved V genes, and the cause of the others is not known. The sample has around 48,000 clones on record, over 80% of them singletons. Approximately 1.1% of the sample is in the top ten clones. The trial excluded patients who had a history of autoimmune disease or who were on systemic immunosuppression. Peripheral blood for TCR sequencing was collected from all dose cohorts at baseline, on cycle 4 day 1, and on cycle 7 day 1. Samples came from an open-label, multicenter, first-in-human phase I dose-escalation trial of ivuxolimab. Adults with locally advanced or metastatic melanoma, renal cell, hepatocellular, or head and neck squamous cell carcinoma were enrolled in the trial. Before TCR sequencing, CD4+ T cells and CD8+ T cells were sorted from peripheral blood as separate populations.

The sequence is built from TRBV19 and TRBJ2-5, with the D segment identity uncertain. This receptor was obtained from an adult with an advanced solid tumor such as melanoma, head and neck, liver or kidney cancer. This sample comprised CD4+ or CD8+ T cells sorted from blood, obtained in a trial of the OX40 agonist ivuxolimab. Here the CDR3 is given as CASSRGWRRLYQETQYF. The nucleotide sequence reads TGTGCCAGTAGTAGGGGTTGGCGGCGACTGTACCAAGAGACCCAGTACTTC.